The entry that follows covers one TCR beta chain sequence. V shed 5 bases, J shed 4 bases, and the junction held 1 base outside the gene matches. Germline V lookup: CDR1 SQVTM, CDR2 ANQGSEA. This CDR3 is 12 amino acids long. Clones were sequenced by immunoSEQ multiplex PCR, and TCRdb holds only the in-frame ones, with some missing. The sample holds roughly 130,000 clones, 88% seen once. The data derive from a study of radiation and T cells in renal cell carcinoma. Time point in this sample: blood 2 weeks post-SBRT. Noted treatment: 15 Gy SBRT to primary tumor, nephrectomy 4 weeks later. This renal cell carcinoma was of the clear cell type.

Sequencing used blood, obtained from a patient whose treatment included radiotherapy and nephrectomy. This sequence was found in a woman between 70 and 85 years old with renal cell carcinoma. The chain carries TRBV29-1 and TRBJ1-2, with TRBD1 matching 10 bases. DNA for the CDR3: TGCAGCGTTCGGACAGGGGGCTATGGCTACACCTTC. Its protein is CSVRTGGYGYTF.